The rows below give T cell receptor beta chains drawn from one sample of a study of blood T cell repertoires in COVID-19. Data came from immunoSEQ multiplex PCR; TCRdb stores just in-frame clones and leaves some out. The table lists 120,000 to 150,000 clones, roughly 87% of them singletons, with more than 0.8% in the top ten. Sequenced input: peripheral blood. These receptors were taken from a woman in her forties or fifties with acute or convalescent COVID-19. Each CDR3 is given with its conserved first and last residue. The D gene is left open where the match is weak. Clone sizes are given selectively: once, few, many, or a class where the clone is expanded.

J gene,D gene,V gene,clone size,CDR3 DNA,CDR3 protein
TRBJ1-4,-,TRBV10-2,-,TGCGCCAGCAGTGACCCAGATCTCTTTAATGAAAAACTGTTTTTT,CASSDPDLFNEKLFF
TRBJ1-1,-,TRBV29-1,-,TGCAGCGTTGATGGAGAAGTGAACACTGAAGCTTTCTTT,CSVDGEVNTEAFF
TRBJ1-2,-,TRBV6-1,-,TGTGCCAGCAGTGACCCCCGGCAGGGCTACTATGGCTACACCTTC,CASSDPRQGYYGYTF
TRBJ1-2,-,TRBV7-9,-,TGTGCCAGCAGCTTGGGGGAGGTGAGCTATGGCTACACCTTC,CASSLGEVSYGYTF
TRBJ1-2,-,TRBV27,-,TGTGCCAGCAGTCTCGGGGTGGGGAGGGGCTATGGCTACACCTTC,CASSLGVGRGYGYTF
TRBJ2-2,TRBD2,TRBV6-5,-,TGTGCCAGCAGAGGAGGACTAGCGGGCACCGGGGAGCTGTTTTTT,CASRGGLAGTGELFF
TRBJ2-6,-,TRBV2,-,TGTGCCAGCATCAGGGGTGGTGGGGCCAACGTCCTGACTTTC,CASIRGGGANVLTF
TRBJ2-2,-,TRBV7-8,-,TGTGCCAGCAGCCGACAGGCGAACACCGGGGAGCTGTTTTTT,CASSRQANTGELFF
TRBJ2-3,TRBD1,TRBV24-1,-,TGTGCCACCAGTGATTTCGGACAGGGCTCCGCAGATACGCAGTATTTT,CATSDFGQGSADTQYF
TRBJ2-5,TRBD1,TRBV30,-,TGTGCCTGGAGGAGACAGGGGACAAAAGAGACCCAGTACTTC,CAWRRQGTKETQYF
TRBJ2-3,-,TRBV19,-,TGTGCCAGTAGTATATCAGGGGGCACAGATACGCAGTATTTT,CASSISGGTDTQYF
TRBJ2-3,TRBD2,TRBV18,-,TGTGCCAGCTCCCCTTCAGGACTAGCGGGAGAAGATACGCAGTATTTT,CASSPSGLAGEDTQYF
TRBJ1-2,-,TRBV20-1,-,TGCAGTGCTAGTTCAGCGATATATGGCTACACCTTC,CSASSAIYGYTF
TRBJ1-2,-,TRBV30,-,TGTGCCCTGGGGCGGGGGGGCTTCTATGGCTACACCTTC,CALGRGGFYGYTF
TRBJ2-1,TRBD1,TRBV9,once,TGTGCCAGCAGCGTACCGGTTCGACAGGGGGAGAATGAGCAGTTCTTC,CASSVPVRQGENEQFF
TRBJ1-5,TRBD1,TRBV7-2,-,TGTGCCAGCAGCTTAGACAGGGGGCGACATCAGCCCCAGCATTTT,CASSLDRGRHQPQHF
TRBJ1-3,-,TRBV7-8,-,TGTGCCAGCAGCTTAGTCGGAGATTCTGGAAACACCATATATTTT,CASSLVGDSGNTIYF
TRBJ2-3,TRBD2,TRBV6-5,-,TGTGCCAGCAGCAGGGACTATCTCACAGATACGCAGTATTTT,CASSRDYLTDTQYF
TRBJ1-6,-,TRBV9,once,TGTGCCAGCAGCTCGGACAGTTCAGCGCATTCACCCCTCCACTTT,CASSSDSSAHSPLHF
TRBJ1-1,-,TRBV13,-,TGTGCCAGCAGCACTAGGACGGTGAACACTGAAGCTTTCTTT,CASSTRTVNTEAFF
TRBJ1-1,-,TRBV7-2,-,TGTGCCAGCAGCTTAGTTGTAGGGGGACCTTTGAACACTGAAGCTTTCTTT,CASSLVVGGPLNTEAFF
TRBJ1-2,TRBD1,TRBV15,-,TGTGCCACCAGCAGCAGGACAGGGGGCGATAGCTACACCTTC,CATSSRTGGDSYTF
TRBJ2-2,TRBD1,TRBV11-2,-,TGTGCCAGCAGCTGGGGACAGAGAATCGGCGGGGAGCTGTTTTTT,CASSWGQRIGGELFF
TRBJ2-1,TRBD2,TRBV9,-,TGTGCCAGCAGCGTAGGGGCGGGAGGGCCAGTCGATGAGCAGTTCTTC,CASSVGAGGPVDEQFF
TRBJ2-1,-,TRBV15,-,TGTGCCACCAGCAGAGACCCCCGGGGTATAGATGAGCAGTTCTTC,CATSRDPRGIDEQFF
TRBJ2-1,TRBD2,TRBV6-4,-,TGTGCCAGCAGTGACACTAGCGAGGGTTACAATGAGCAGTTCTTC,CASSDTSEGYNEQFF
TRBJ2-5,TRBD1,TRBV7-9,-,TGTGCCAGCAGCTTGGGACAGGGTAGTGGAGAGACCCAGTACTTC,CASSLGQGSGETQYF
TRBJ2-5,TRBD1,TRBV5-5,-,TGTGCCAGCAGTTACGAACGACAGGGGAAGGATGAGACCCAGTACTTC,CASSYERQGKDETQYF
TRBJ2-3,-,TRBV18,-,TGTGCCAGCTCCCTACTCACAGATACGCAGTATTTT,CASSLLTDTQYF
TRBJ1-2,TRBD1,TRBV6-5,-,TGTGCCAGCAGTTATTCGGGACAGGGGATCTATGGCTACACCTTC,CASSYSGQGIYGYTF
TRBJ2-7,TRBD1,TRBV15,-,TGTGCCACCAGCAGAGTTATCCGGACAGGGAAAACCTACGAGCAGTACTTC,CATSRVIRTGKTYEQYF
TRBJ2-1,TRBD2,TRBV29-1,few,TGCAGCGCTAACGGACTAGCGGGAGTAGACAATGAGCAGTTCTTC,CSANGLAGVDNEQFF
TRBJ1-5,-,TRBV29-1,-,TGCAGCGTTCAGTCGGGGGGCGGCAATCAGCCCCAGCATTTT,CSVQSGGGNQPQHF
TRBJ2-7,-,TRBV19,-,TGTGCCAGTAGTATATCGGGAGTAATGAACTACGAGCAGTACTTC,CASSISGVMNYEQYF
TRBJ1-1,-,TRBV2,-,TGTGCCAGCAGGGTGGAGGCGAACACTGAAGCTTTCTTT,CASRVEANTEAFF
TRBJ2-3,-,TRBV24-1,-,TGTGCCACCAGTGACCCCCACTCGAGCATCACAGATACGCAGTATTTT,CATSDPHSSITDTQYF
TRBJ2-6,TRBD1,TRBV29-1,-,TGCAGCGCTGGACAGGGGGCTAGTGGGGCCAACGTCCTGACTTTC,CSAGQGASGANVLTF
TRBJ2-1,-,TRBV10-1,-,TGCGCCAGCAGTGAGTCGACTAGTTCCGACAATGAGCAGTTCTTC,CASSESTSSDNEQFF
TRBJ1-2,-,TRBV5-4,-,TGTGCCAGCAGCTTGGCGCCGGGGTTCAGGTATGGCTACACCTTC,CASSLAPGFRYGYTF
TRBJ1-2,-,TRBV27,-,TGTGCCAGCAGTTCAGGGGCCCTAAACTATGGCTACACCTTC,CASSSGALNYGYTF
TRBJ1-5,TRBD1,TRBV15,-,TGTGCCACCAGCAGAGGACAGGGGGCTCAGCCCCAGCATTTT,CATSRGQGAQPQHF
TRBJ1-6,-,TRBV30,-,TGTGCCTGGAGTGTACTAACGGCGAATTCACCCCTCCACTTT,CAWSVLTANSPLHF
TRBJ1-1,-,TRBV30,-,TGTGCCTGGACCTCCTACACTGAAGCTTTCTTT,CAWTSYTEAFF
TRBJ2-5,TRBD1,TRBV10-1,-,TGCGCCAGCAGTAAAACCGGGACAGGCCCTCAAGAGACCCAGTACTTC,CASSKTGTGPQETQYF
TRBJ1-1,TRBD1,TRBV14,-,TGTGCCAGCAGCCACCTAGGGGGGACAGGGGGCTTTACTGAAGCTTTCTTT,CASSHLGGTGGFTEAFF
TRBJ2-2,-,TRBV11-2,-,TGTGCCAGCAGCTACCGGGGGGCAGGACTGAACACCGGGGAGCTGTTTTTT,CASSYRGAGLNTGELFF